This T cell receptor (beta chain) was sequenced in a study of Tregs in tolerant kidney transplant recipients. Whole-study context: Recipient Tregs were cultured approximately 16 days with activated donor B cells and IL-2. After B cell culture, CD4+CD8-CD25+CD127- and CD4+CD8-4-1BB+CD40L- cells were sorted. Study-level results: Some patients' samples used different primers over time, so nucleotide sequences weren't comparable.

To note about this clone: As yet, its antigen is unknown.

Libraries were prepared by immunoSEQ multiplex PCR; TCRdb keeps only in-frame clonotypes and omits some of them. The sample lists a few thousand clones; 90% were seen once. The receptor was derived from a human patient who received a combined kidney and bone marrow transplant. This sample comprised Tregs from blood cultured with allogeneic cells, obtained before the transplant.

The CDR3 DNA sequence: TGCGCCAGCAGCTCCTCCGACAGAGACTATGGCTACACCTTC. Encoded protein: CASSSSDRDYGYTF. V usage is TRBV5-1 and J usage is TRBJ1-2; D may be TRBD1 (5 bases). This CDR3 region has 14 residues. CDR1 SGHRS and CDR2 YFSETQ come from the germline V gene. V was pared by 3 bases and J by 3 bases, with 12 bases between. The complete variable domain, with remaining parts taken from reference TRBV5-1 and TRBJ1-2, reads KAGVTQTPRYLIKTRGQQVTLSCSPISGHRSVSWYQQTPGQGLQFLFEYFSETQRNKGNFPGRFSGRQFSNSRSEMNVSTLELGDSALYLCASSSSDRDYGYTFGSGTRLTVV.